The 29 T cell receptor beta chains below come from one sample, sequenced in a study of regulatory T cells in long-lasting Graves disease. The sample's time point: newly diagnosed GD, antithyroid drugs for less than 3 months. The TCR library was prepared using RNA isolated from PBMCs. With iRepertoire HTBI primers and Arm-PCR of CDR3 regions, TCR beta libraries were built. TCRdb ran MiXCR on the multiplex PCR reads and lists one entry per CDR3 protein. The sample holds around 420,000 distinct CDR3 sequences, approximately 15% seen once. These sequences were also reported in another study, on T cells in Graves' hyperthyroidism and ophthalmopathy.

The input for sequencing was peripheral blood mononuclear cells (PBMCs), taken at new diagnosis, from a patient treated with antithyroid drugs. Source of these receptors: a woman between 35 and 50 years old with Graves disease.

This clonotype came up a few times. J is TRBJ2-7 and V is TRBV10-2, with 10 bases matching TRBD2. CDR1 and CDR2 from the germline V gene are WSHSY and SAAADI. J gave up 1 base and V 8 bases, and 17 bases lay outside the gene matches. CDR3 length equals 18 residues. CDR3 residues: CASGLEGLSTSGSYEQYF. The CDR3 coding sequence is TGCGCCAGCGGTCTAGAGGGGCTATCGACTAGCGGGTCCTACGAGCAGTACTTC.

This clonotype occurred many times. V usage is TRBV12-3 or TRBV12-4 and J usage is TRBJ1-6; perhaps TRBD1 as D (5 bases). With 3 bases removed from V and 7 bases from J, the gap between germline ends came to 7 bases. There are 13 residues in the CDR3. The CDR3 is CASSFSGNSPLHF. The DNA for the CDR3 is TGTGCCAGCAGTTTTTCAGGGAATTCACCCCTCCACTTT.

This CDR3 is CASSFDRPGTTQYF. The CDR3 DNA follows: TGTGCCAGCAGTTTCGACCGACCAGGGACAACGCAGTATTTT. This chain uses TRBV28 with TRBJ2-3; D might be TRBD1 (6 bases). Germline V lookup: CDR1 MDHEN, CDR2 SYDVKM. Trimming took off 3 bases at V and 9 bases at J, with 16 bases between the two ends. CDR3 length: 14 amino acids.

This clonotype came up a few times. The chain links TRBV7-9 to TRBJ2-1, with D perhaps matching TRBD1 (6 bases). The germline CDR1 and CDR2 sequences are SEHNR and FQNEAQ (reference sequence). With 4 bases removed from V and 0 bases from J, the gap between germline ends came to 19 bases. The CDR3 sequence is 18 residues long. DNA of the CDR3: TGTGCCAGCAGCTCCGGCCTGGGGGCGACCAGCTCCTACAATGAGCAGTTCTTC. Its protein product is CASSSGLGATSSYNEQFF.

This clonotype was seen at least ten times. The V gene is TRBV3-1, the J gene TRBJ2-2; D gene unclear. Trimming took 1 base from V and 4 from J, leaving 7 bases between them. This CDR3 spans 14 amino acids. Germline assignment: CDR1 LGHDT and CDR2 YNNKEL (reference sequence). The CDR3 DNA is TGTGCCAGCAGCCAAGTAGGGTCCACCGGGGAGCTGTTTTTT. Protein product: CASSQVGSTGELFF.

The chain employs TRBV7-9 and TRBJ2-7, with TRBD1 matching 9 bases. The germline gives CDR1 SEHNR, CDR2 FQNEAQ (reference sequence). The CDR3 loop spans 18 amino acids. Trimming removed 5 bases from V and 7 bases from J; junction bases left unmatched: 21. The CDR3 region has the DNA TGTGCCAGCAGCCCCCCCTGGGGATTTGGGACAGGGATTAGAGAGCAGTACTTC. As protein: CASSPPWGFGTGIREQYF.

The chain is built from TRBV27 and TRBJ2-1; the D gene is possibly TRBD1 (5 bases). V was cut by 7 bases and J by 1 base, with 11 bases left in between. CDR1 and CDR2 from the germline V gene are MNHEY and SMNVEV (reference sequence). The CDR3 consists of 14 residues. The CDR3 DNA reads as TGTGCCAGCACTCTGGGGCCTTCCTACAATGAGCAGTTCTTC. Translated, it gives CASTLGPSYNEQFF.

This clonotype was recorded a few times. A much more abundant neighbour one base away suggests this may be a read error. The V call is TRBV6-2 or TRBV6-3, the J call TRBJ2-1, with unresolved D. CDR3 length: 11 residues. The V end was cut by 6 bases, the J end by 6 bases, with 6 bases between. Germline-derived CDR1 and CDR2 are MNHEY and SVGEGT. DNA of the CDR3: TGTGCCAGCAGATCCCTCAATGAGCAGTTCTTC. Protein: CASRSLNEQFF.

In its sample, this clonotype was seen many times. The rearrangement links TRBV30 to TRBJ1-1; unclear D gene. V was cut by 0 bases and J by 3 bases, with 8 bases left in between. Looked up from germline, CDR1 is GTSNPN and CDR2 is SVGIG (reference sequence). The CDR3 contains 13 residues. The CDR3 spells CAWSVPIYTEAFF. CDR3 coding DNA: TGTGCCTGGAGTGTACCGATTTACACTGAAGCTTTCTTT.

This clonotype was counted many times. The genes are TRBV28 and TRBJ1-1; the D gene is possibly TRBD1 (5 bases). The germline gives CDR1 MDHEN, CDR2 SYDVKM. This CDR3 has 15 amino acids. V lost 4 bases, J lost 0 bases, and 12 bases lay in between. This CDR3 is CASSSEGLLNTEAFF. The CDR3 DNA reads as TGTGCCAGCAGTTCCGAGGGGTTGCTGAACACTGAAGCTTTCTTT.

The chain couples TRBV30 to TRBJ1-2, with D perhaps TRBD1 (5 bases). Per germline, CDR1 GTSNPN and CDR2 SVGIG (reference sequence). Trimming cost V 1 base and J 2 bases, with 5 bases left between them. The CDR3 consists of 12 residues. This CDR3 reads CAWSEGNYGYTF. The CDR3 DNA is TGTGCCTGGAGTGAGGGGAACTATGGCTACACCTTC.

This clonotype was observed at least ten times. The V and J genes are TRBV20-1 and TRBJ1-2; 9 bases line up with TRBD1. V was pared by 6 bases and J by 6 bases, with 8 bases of the junction left unmatched. CDR1 and CDR2 from the germline V gene are DFQATT and SNEGSKA (reference sequence). This CDR3 spans 13 amino acids. DNA of the CDR3: TGCAGTGCCCGACAGGGGGGGACCGATGGCTACACCTTC. It encodes CSARQGGTDGYTF.

The chain couples TRBV3-1 to TRBJ2-1, with TRBD2 matching over 7 bases. Trimming cost V 5 bases and J 8 bases; bases outside gene matches: 12. The CDR3 spans 15 residues. Germline CDR1 reads LGHDT; CDR2 reads YNNKEL (reference sequence). The CDR3 loop is CASSNLAGEFYEQFF. Written as DNA, the CDR3 is TGTGCCAGCAGCAACTTAGCGGGCGAGTTTTATGAGCAGTTCTTC.

Remarks on this clonotype: One junction end does not reproduce the germline sequence, and a read error may be involved. The V call is TRBV7-7, the J call TRBJ2-7; 9 bases are shared with TRBD2. From germline, CDR1 is SSHAT and CDR2 FNYEAQ (reference sequence). The CDR3 sequence is 14 residues long. The chain's CDR3 is CASSLYSGSHEQYF. CDR3 sequence (DNA): TGTGCTAGCAGCCTATATAGCGGGAGCCACGAGCAGTACTTC.

This chain links TRBV20-1 with TRBJ2-7; tentatively, D is TRBD1 (6 bases). CDR1 is DFQATT, CDR2 SNEGSKA, per germline (reference sequence). The CDR3 is made up of 12 amino acids. With 3 bases removed from V and 4 bases from J, the gap between germline ends came to 10 bases. As DNA, the CDR3 is TGCAGTGCTAGCCACAGGGATTACGAGCAGTACTTC. As protein: CSASHRDYEQYF.

Note on this clonotype: One junction end disagrees with the germline gene, perhaps due to a read error. J is TRBJ2-1 and V is TRBV7-7, with 11 bases fitting TRBD2. The germline gives CDR1 SSHAT, CDR2 FNYEAQ (reference sequence). This CDR3 has 17 residues. The CDR3 region is CASSRIAGGRYSDEQFF. The CDR3 bases are TGTGCTAGCAGCCGTATAGCGGGAGGGAGGTATAGCGATGAGCAGTTCTTC.

This clonotype was seen once. This may come from a read error, since a much larger clone is one base off. CDR3 nucleotides: TGTGCCAGCAGTTACTCGAGGGGGTGGAATTACAATGAGCAGTTCTTC. Translated: CASSYSRGWNYNEQFF. This chain joins TRBV6-5 and TRBJ2-1; tentatively, D is TRBD1 (6 bases). Trimming cost V 0 bases and J 4 bases, with 13 bases left between them. Germline V gene sequence: CDR1 MNHEY, CDR2 SVGAGI. CDR3 length: 16 residues.

J is TRBJ2-2 and V is TRBV27; either TRBD1 or TRBD2 may supply D (7 bases each). Germline V CDR1 and CDR2: MNHEY, SMNVEV (reference sequence). The CDR3 totals 14 residues. The ends were cut back, 6 bases at V and 3 bases at J, with 11 bases in the middle. CDR3 bases: TGTGCCAGCAGGGCAGGGGGGGACACCGGGGAGCTGTTTTTT. Residues: CASRAGGDTGELFF.

This chain joins TRBV7-9 and TRBJ2-5; 10 bases are a match to TRBD2. The CDR3 consists of 16 residues. V trimming: 6 bases; J trimming: 5 bases; junction bases outside the gene matches: 12. Germline V gene data show CDR1 as SEHNR and CDR2 as FQNEAQ (reference sequence). The DNA of the CDR3 is TGTGCCAGCAGGGGCCAAGCGGGAGGGCCGCGGGAGACCCAGTACTTC. Residues: CASRGQAGGPRETQYF.

This clonotype was found many times. The DNA for the CDR3 is TGTGCCAGCAGTTACTACGGGCAGCCGAACACTGAAGCTTTCTTT. This encodes CASSYYGQPNTEAFF. The V gene is TRBV6-5, the J gene TRBJ1-1; the D is unclear. This CDR3 region has 15 residues. From germline, CDR1 is MNHEY and CDR2 SVGAGI. Trimming removed 1 base from V and 1 base from J, with 10 bases in between.

This clonotype was observed a few times. CDR3 in amino acids: CASSLENSGGFHSPLHF. CDR3 bases: TGTGCCAGCAGCTTGGAAAACTCAGGGGGATTCCATTCACCCCTCCACTTT. The gene calls are TRBV5-4 and TRBJ1-6; the match to TRBD1 covers 7 bases. With V trimmed by 0 bases and J by 8 bases, 11 bases remained unmatched. Looked up from germline, CDR1 is SGHNT and CDR2 is YYREEE (reference sequence). The CDR3 length is 17 residues.

The sample holds a few counts of this clonotype. The likely explanation is a read error, given a far larger clone one base away. J is TRBJ2-7 and V is TRBV7-9; 8 bases fit TRBD1. This CDR3 comprises 15 residues. Trimming took 6 bases from V and 1 from J; bases not matched to a gene: 8. Germline assignment: CDR1 SEHNR and CDR2 FQNEAQ (reference sequence). CDR3 residues: CASRRPGQESYEQYF. The DNA of the CDR3 is TGTGCCAGCAGACGCCCGGGACAGGAATCCTACGAGCAGTACTTC.

This clonotype was counted a few times. The chain joins TRBV10-3 to TRBJ2-5, with TRBD2 matching 8 bases. The V gene's germline CDR1 is ENHRY and CDR2 SYGVKD. V shed 7 bases and J 5 bases; nucleotides not matched to a gene: 6. The length of the CDR3 is 13 residues. The CDR3 DNA reads as TGTGCCATCAAGAGCGGGAGACAGGAGACCCAGTACTTC. This gives the protein CAIKSGRQETQYF.

In this sample, this clonotype turned up many times. CDR3 DNA sequence: TGCGCCAGCAGCTTGGGTGGTGGCGAGATCACAGATACGCAGTATTTT. Translated, it gives CASSLGGGEITDTQYF. The chain joins TRBV5-1 to TRBJ2-3, with no clear D. In germline, CDR1 is SGHRS, CDR2 YFSETQ. V lost 0 bases and J 2 bases, leaving 13 bases between the germline ends. The CDR3 spans 16 residues.

This rearrangement joins TRBV28 to TRBJ2-2, with 10 bases lining up with TRBD2. The CDR3 is 16 residues long. The germline gives CDR1 MDHEN, CDR2 SYDVKM. Trimming cost V 7 bases and J 5 bases; bases outside gene matches: 10. Here the CDR3 DNA reads TGTGCCAGCAACAACGGGGGAGCGGGGGGGACCGGGGAGCTGTTTTTT. Residues: CASNNGGAGGTGELFF.

CDR3 amino acids: CASSLDWGEDEQFF. The CDR3 DNA reads TGTGCCAGCAGCTTAGACTGGGGGGAGGATGAGCAGTTCTTC. V usage is TRBV7-2 and J usage is TRBJ2-1; maybe TRBD2 (6 bases). The CDR3 runs to 14 residues. CDR1 SGHTA and CDR2 FQGNSA come from the germline V gene. The germline V and J ends were trimmed by 1 base and 8 bases, with 12 bases remaining between them.

The rearrangement links TRBV29-1 to TRBJ2-1; D is uncertain. The V and J ends lost 5 bases and 8 bases respectively, with 13 bases between them. This CDR3 comprises 12 residues. Per the germline V gene, CDR1 is SQVTM and CDR2 is ANQGSEA. The CDR3 loop reads CSVQPGWYEQFF. In DNA form, the CDR3 reads TGCAGCGTTCAGCCTGGATGGTATGAGCAGTTCTTC.

The chain couples TRBV12-3 or TRBV12-4 to TRBJ2-3; D unresolved. This CDR3 has 12 residues. Deletions cut 4 bases from V and 8 bases from J, with 10 bases between. Here the CDR3 DNA reads TGTGCCAGCAGTTCGTATTATTTTACGCAGTATTTT. Its protein is CASSSYYFTQYF.

The chain has TRBV20-1 and TRBJ2-2; D unresolved. The CDR3 spans 11 residues. CDR1 is DFQATT and CDR2 is SNEGSKA in the germline V gene (reference sequence). Trimming took off 2 bases at V and 3 bases at J, with 1 base between the two ends. CDR3 region: CSARHTGELFF. The CDR3 coding sequence is TGCAGTGCTAGACACACCGGGGAGCTGTTTTTT.